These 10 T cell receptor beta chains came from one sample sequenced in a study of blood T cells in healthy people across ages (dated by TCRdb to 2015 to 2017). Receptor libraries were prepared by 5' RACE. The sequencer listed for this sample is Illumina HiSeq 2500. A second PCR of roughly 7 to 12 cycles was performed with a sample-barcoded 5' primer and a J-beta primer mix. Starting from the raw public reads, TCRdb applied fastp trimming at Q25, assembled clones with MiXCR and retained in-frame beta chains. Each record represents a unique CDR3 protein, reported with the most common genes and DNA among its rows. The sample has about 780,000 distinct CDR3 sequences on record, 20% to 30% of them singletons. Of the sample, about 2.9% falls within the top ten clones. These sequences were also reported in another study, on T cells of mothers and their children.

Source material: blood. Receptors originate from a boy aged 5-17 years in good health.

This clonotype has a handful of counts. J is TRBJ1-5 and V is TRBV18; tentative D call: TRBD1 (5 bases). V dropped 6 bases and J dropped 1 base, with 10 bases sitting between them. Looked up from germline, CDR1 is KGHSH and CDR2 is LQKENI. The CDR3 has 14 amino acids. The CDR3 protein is CASSRGGSNQPQHF. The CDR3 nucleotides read TGTGCCAGCTCCCGCGGGGGGAGCAATCAGCCCCAGCATTTT.

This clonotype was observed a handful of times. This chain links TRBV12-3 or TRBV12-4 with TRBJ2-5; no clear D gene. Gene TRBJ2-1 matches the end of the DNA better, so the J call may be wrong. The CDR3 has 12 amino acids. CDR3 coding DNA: TGTGCCAGCAGTACCCTATTCAATGAGCAGTTCTTC. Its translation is CASSTLFNEQFF.

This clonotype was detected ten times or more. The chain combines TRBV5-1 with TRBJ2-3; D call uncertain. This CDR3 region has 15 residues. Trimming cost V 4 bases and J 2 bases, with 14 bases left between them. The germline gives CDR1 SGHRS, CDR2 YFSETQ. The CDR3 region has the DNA TGCGCCAGCAGCCCGCGACTTCGAGACACAGATACGCAGTATTTT. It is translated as CASSPRLRDTDTQYF.

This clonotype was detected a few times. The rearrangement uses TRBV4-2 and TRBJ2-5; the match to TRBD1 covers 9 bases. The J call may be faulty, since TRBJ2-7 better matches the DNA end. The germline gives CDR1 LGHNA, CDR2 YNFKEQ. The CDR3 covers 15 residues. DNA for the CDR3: TGTGCCAGCAGCCAAGATAGGACAGGGGACTACGAGCAGTACTTC. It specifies CASSQDRTGDYEQYF.

The CDR3 sequence is CASSFREFGNTIYF. CDR3 sequence (DNA): TGTGCCAGCAGTTTCAGGGAATTTGGAAACACCATATATTTT. This sequence joins TRBV6-6 and TRBJ1-3; D possibly corresponds to TRBD1 (5 bases). The CDR3 totals 14 residues. Trimming took off 4 bases at V and 3 bases at J, with 10 bases between the two ends. Germline V gene lookup returns CDR1 MNHNY and CDR2 SVGAGI (reference sequence).

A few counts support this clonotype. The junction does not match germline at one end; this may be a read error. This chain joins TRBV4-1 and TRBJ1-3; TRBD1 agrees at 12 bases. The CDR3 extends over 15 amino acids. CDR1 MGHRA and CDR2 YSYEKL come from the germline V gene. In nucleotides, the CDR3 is TGCGCCGGCAGCTACCCGGGACAGGGGGCAAACACCATATATTTT. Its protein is CAGSYPGQGANTIYF.

CDR3: CASSLEVSGNTIYF. In nucleotides, the CDR3 is TGTGCCAGCAGTTTAGAAGTCTCTGGAAACACCATATATTTT. The chain has TRBV12-3 or TRBV12-4 and TRBJ1-3; unclear D gene. CDR3 length: 14 amino acids. The V end lost 1 base, the J end lost 0 bases, and 4 bases lay between the germline ends.

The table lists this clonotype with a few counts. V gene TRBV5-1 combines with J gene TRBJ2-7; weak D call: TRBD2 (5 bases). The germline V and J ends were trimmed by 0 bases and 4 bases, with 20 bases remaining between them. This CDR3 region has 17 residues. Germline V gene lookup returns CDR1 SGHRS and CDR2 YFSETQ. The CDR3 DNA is TGCGCCAGCAGCTTGGCCACCCTGCACCCTCGGGGATACGAGCAGTACTTC. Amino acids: CASSLATLHPRGYEQYF.

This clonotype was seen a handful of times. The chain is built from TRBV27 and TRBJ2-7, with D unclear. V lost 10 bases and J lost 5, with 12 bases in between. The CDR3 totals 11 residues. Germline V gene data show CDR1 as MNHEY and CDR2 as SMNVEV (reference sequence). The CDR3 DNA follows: TGTGCCACCTCCGCAGGTCACGAGCAGTACTTC. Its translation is CATSAGHEQYF.

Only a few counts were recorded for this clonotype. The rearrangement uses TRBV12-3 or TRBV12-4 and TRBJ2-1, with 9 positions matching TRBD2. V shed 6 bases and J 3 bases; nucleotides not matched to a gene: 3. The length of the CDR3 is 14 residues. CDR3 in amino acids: CASSGTSYYNEQFF. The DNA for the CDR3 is TGTGCCAGCAGCGGGACTAGCTACTACAATGAGCAGTTCTTC.